These 13 T cell receptor beta chains share one sample of origin, sequenced in a study of blood T cell repertoires in COVID-19. Libraries were prepared by immunoSEQ multiplex PCR; TCRdb keeps only in-frame clonotypes and omits some of them. Of fewer than 400,000 clones listed, about 87% are singletons. Sequenced: peripheral blood. Receptors were obtained from a human donor in a cohort sampled during active COVID-19.

This CDR3 reads CASSAGPTDTQYF. The CDR3 region has the DNA TGTGCCAGCAGCGCAGGCCCAACAGATACGCAGTATTTT. V gene TRBV9 combines with J gene TRBJ2-3; no reliable D call. From germline, CDR1 is SGDLS and CDR2 YYNGEE. V was pared by 3 bases and J by 3 bases, with 8 bases between. The CDR3 length is 13 residues.

The chain carries TRBV5-4 and TRBJ2-5; 8 bases match TRBD1. Germline V gene data show CDR1 as SGHNT and CDR2 as YYREEE (reference sequence). V shed 4 bases, J shed 5 bases, and the junction held 10 bases outside the gene matches. The CDR3 length is 15 residues. CDR3 DNA: TGTGCCAGCAGCCCTAGGACAGGGTGGAGGGAGACCCAGTACTTC. It translates to CASSPRTGWRETQYF.

V is TRBV28 and J is TRBJ1-5; possibly TRBD1 for D (6 bases). Germline V gene data show CDR1 as MDHEN and CDR2 as SYDVKM. Trimming cost V 6 bases and J 3 bases, with 18 bases left between them. The CDR3 has 16 residues. The CDR3 sequence is CASRGTGIDSNQPQHF. The CDR3 DNA reads as TGTGCCAGCAGAGGAACAGGGATAGATTCCAATCAGCCCCAGCATTTT.

This chain connects TRBV4-1 to TRBJ1-1, with 8 bases aligning to TRBD1. The V and J ends lost 1 base and 3 bases, in that order; junction bases with no gene match: 10. Germline CDR1 and CDR2: MGHRA and YSYEKL. The CDR3 length is 17 residues. The CDR3 DNA reads TGCGCCAGCAGCCAAGCTCCCGCCGGGACAGGTTACACTGAAGCTTTCTTT. Protein sequence: CASSQAPAGTGYTEAFF.

The genes are TRBV6-5 and TRBJ2-7; weak D call: TRBD1 (6 bases). V gave up 8 bases and J gave up 4 bases, with 9 bases separating them. The V gene's germline CDR1 is MNHEY and CDR2 SVGAGI. There are 11 residues in the CDR3. The CDR3 DNA reads as TGTGCCAGCGGGGGCGGTTACGAGCAGTACTTC. It codes for CASGGGYEQYF.

This clone was picked up a small number of times. V usage is TRBV19 and J usage is TRBJ1-5, with TRBD1 identical over 7 bases. Germline V gene lookup returns CDR1 LNHDA and CDR2 SQIVND (reference sequence). V was clipped by 4 bases and J by 3 bases; unmatched bases: 9. The CDR3 has 16 amino acids. CDR3 loop: CASSTGQVVINQPQHF. In DNA, the CDR3 is TGTGCCAGTAGTACCGGACAGGTCGTTATCAATCAGCCCCAGCATTTT.

The chain recombines TRBV13 with TRBJ2-5, with D possibly matching TRBD2 (6 bases). V lost 4 bases and J lost 2, with 20 bases in between. From germline, CDR1 is PRHDT and CDR2 FYEKMQ (reference sequence). The CDR3 is 17 amino acids. In DNA form, the CDR3 reads TGTGCCAGCAGCTCCTCGGCCGAGACGACTAGTCAAGAGACCCAGTACTTC. The encoded protein is CASSSSAETTSQETQYF.

This rearrangement joins TRBV9 to TRBJ2-7, with D perhaps TRBD2 (5 bases). CDR1 and CDR2 (germline): SGDLS, YYNGEE. The CDR3 totals 14 residues. V was trimmed by 3 bases and J by 4 bases, leaving 14 bases between them. As DNA, the CDR3 is TGTGCCAGCAGCGGGACGGTTGGCGGGTACGAGCAGTACTTC. Amino acids: CASSGTVGGYEQYF. Full variable domain (outside the CDR3, taken from reference TRBV9 and TRBJ2-7): DSGVTQTPKHLITATGQRVTLRCSPRSGDLSVYWYQQSLDQGLQFLIQYYNGEERAKGNILERFSAQQFPDLHSELNLSSLELGDSALYFCASSGTVGGYEQYFGPGTRLTVT.

This clone occurred a few times. The chain is built from TRBV5-5 and TRBJ2-7; no firm D call. Germline loops: CDR1 SGHKS, CDR2 YYEKEE (reference sequence). V lost 0 bases and J lost 3, with 7 bases in between. The CDR3 loop spans 13 amino acids. The CDR3 spells CASSLATLYEQYF. The CDR3 DNA sequence: TGTGCCAGCAGCTTGGCGACACTCTACGAGCAGTACTTC.

The chain employs TRBV18 and TRBJ2-3; TRBD2 matches 8 bases. The V and J ends lost 5 bases and 0 bases, in that order; junction bases with no gene match: 13. The CDR3 consists of 18 residues. Germline-derived CDR1 and CDR2 are KGHSH and LQKENI. Written as DNA, the CDR3 is TGTGCCAGCTCAGGGCCGGGACTAGGGACCACTAGCACAGATACGCAGTATTTT. As protein: CASSGPGLGTTSTDTQYF.

V gene TRBV6-1 combines with J gene TRBJ1-4; 10 nucleotides agree with TRBD1. Germline lookup yields CDR1 MNHNS and CDR2 SASEGT. The junction had 1 base not matched to a gene; V was cut back by 1 base and J by 8 bases. This CDR3 spans 14 amino acids. In DNA form, the CDR3 reads TGTGCCAGCAGTGAAGGGGGACAGGGGGAAAAACTGTTTTTT. This encodes CASSEGGQGEKLFF.

The rearrangement uses TRBV7-9 and TRBJ2-1, with D possibly TRBD2 on 6 matching bases. Germline V gene data show CDR1 as SEHNR and CDR2 as FQNEAQ (reference sequence). The V end lost 7 bases, the J end lost 12 bases, and 16 bases lay between the germline ends. This CDR3 spans 12 amino acids. CDR3 nucleotide sequence: TGTGCCAGCATGAGGCCGGGAGACGGGCAGTTCTTC. This translates into CASMRPGDGQFF.

This chain links TRBV9 with TRBJ2-5; 8 bases are shared with TRBD1. The CDR3 is 14 residues long. Germline CDR1 SGDLS, CDR2 YYNGEE. Unmatched junction bases numbered 4, after V lost 3 bases and J lost 3 bases. The CDR3 here is CASSDDRGEETQYF. CDR3 sequence (DNA): TGTGCCAGCAGCGACGACAGGGGTGAAGAGACCCAGTACTTC.